These T cell receptor beta chains were read from a single sample in a study of T-cell reconstitution after alpha-beta-depleted transplantation in children. TCRdb itself ran the PCR reads through MiXCR, one entry per CDR3 protein. The sample lists around 490,000 distinct CDR3 sequences; 10% to 12% were seen once. The specimen was PBMCs, mostly from graft donor cells, collected 180 days after TCRalphabeta/CD19-depleted stem cell transplant. These receptors all come from a female patient aged 2 to 10 who had a stem cell transplant for aplastic anemia, so the T cells may come from the graft donor. The CDR3 runs from the conserved cysteine through the conserved F or W. A D gene is named only where the DNA matches it firmly. The size field is filled for only some rows; it gives once, few, many or a size class.

TRBV7-2,TRBJ2-3,TRBD2,many,16,CASSSRLAASTDTQYF,TGTGCCAGCAGCTCGAGACTAGCGGCTAGCACAGATACGCAGTATTTT
TRBV7-2,TRBJ2-3,NA,few,14,CASSHRDSTDTQYF,TGTGCCAGCAGCCACCGGGACAGCACAGATACGCAGTATTTT
TRBV19,TRBJ2-7,NA,few,10,CASHYYEQYF,TGTGCCAGTCACTACTACGAGCAGTACTTC
TRBV27,TRBJ2-7,TRBD2,few,21,CASSLWFTGPHGSGGPYEQYF,TGTGCCAGCAGTTTATGGTTCACAGGACCCCACGGCTCGGGAGGACCCTACGAGCAGTACTTC
TRBV20-1,TRBJ1-2,NA,NA,15,CSARDYPEANYGYTF,TGCAGTGCTAGAGATTATCCCGAAGCTAACTATGGCTACACCTTC
TRBV5-1,TRBJ2-3,TRBD1,many,15,CASSLGQGHTDTQYF,TGCGCCAGCAGCTTGGGACAGGGCCACACAGATACGCAGTATTTT
TRBV29-1,TRBJ2-7,NA,many,13,CSVEGGQGYEQYF,TGCAGCGTTGAAGGGGGCCAGGGCTACGAGCAGTACTTC
TRBV29-1,TRBJ2-7,NA,few,14,CSVEEHGTKGEQYF,TGCAGCGTTGAAGAACATGGTACGAAGGGGGAGCAGTACTTC
TRBV29-1,TRBJ2-1,NA,many,13,CSVVGRVLIEQFF,TGCAGCGTTGTAGGCAGGGTGCTCATTGAGCAGTTCTTC
TRBV3-1,TRBJ1-5,NA,NA,14,CASSQRGYNQPQHF,TGTGCCAGCAGCCAACGCGGTTACAATCAGCCCCAGCATTTT
TRBV20-1,TRBJ2-5,TRBD2,NA,13,CSAEKREGETQYF,TGCAGTGCTGAGAAGCGGGAAGGAGAGACCCAGTACTTC
TRBV20-1,TRBJ2-3,TRBD2,NA,16,CSASYRASGMLDTQYF,TGCAGTGCTAGTTACCGGGCTAGCGGAATGTTGGATACGCAGTATTTT
TRBV5-1,TRBJ1-3,NA,few,16,CASSLGVLSSGNTIYF,TGCGCCAGCAGCTTAGGGGTCCTCAGCTCTGGAAACACCATATATTTT
TRBV30,TRBJ2-7,TRBD2,few,12,CAWRAGGYEQYF,TGTGCCTGGAGGGCGGGGGGCTACGAGCAGTACTTC
TRBV20-1,TRBJ1-1,TRBD1,NA,16,CSAKGTGGLMNTEAFF,TGCAGTGCTAAAGGGACAGGGGGCCTCATGAACACTGAAGCTTTCTTT
TRBV27,TRBJ2-7,NA,NA,14,CASSLSPGNYEQYF,TGTGCCAGCAGTTTAAGCCCAGGGAACTACGAGCAGTACTTC